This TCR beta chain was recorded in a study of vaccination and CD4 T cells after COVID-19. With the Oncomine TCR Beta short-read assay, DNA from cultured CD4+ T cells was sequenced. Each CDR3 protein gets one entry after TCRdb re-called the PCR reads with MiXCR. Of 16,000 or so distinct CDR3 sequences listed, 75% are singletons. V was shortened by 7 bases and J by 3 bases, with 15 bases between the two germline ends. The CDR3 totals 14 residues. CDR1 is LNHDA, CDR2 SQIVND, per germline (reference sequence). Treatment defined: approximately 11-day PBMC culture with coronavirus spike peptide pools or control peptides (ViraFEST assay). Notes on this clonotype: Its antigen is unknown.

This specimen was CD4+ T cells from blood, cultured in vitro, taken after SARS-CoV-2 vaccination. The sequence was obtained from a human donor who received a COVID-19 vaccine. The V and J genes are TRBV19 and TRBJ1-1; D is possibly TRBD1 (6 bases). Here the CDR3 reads CASNKGGLDTEAFF. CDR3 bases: TGTGCCAGTAATAAGGGGGGCCTAGACACTGAAGCTTTCTTT.